A single sample gave rise to the 16 T cell receptor beta chains below, sequenced in a study of blood T cell repertoires in COVID-19. Here immunoSEQ multiplex PCR was the method, and the copy in TCRdb shows in-frame clones only, minus some. The sample gives some 190,000 clones, approximately 86% of which show up once; 1.1% is in the top ten. Sequencing input: peripheral blood. The receptors derive from a man aged 30 to 45 with acute or convalescent COVID-19.

V is TRBV24-1 and J is TRBJ2-1; 9 bases align to TRBD2. This CDR3 contains 17 residues. Losses at the gene ends were 4 bases for V and 0 bases for J; bases not matched to a gene: 6. Germline CDR1 KGHDR, CDR2 SFDVKD. This CDR3 reads CATSERSGRFSYNEQFF. CDR3 in DNA: TGTGCCACCAGTGAGCGCAGCGGGAGGTTCTCCTACAATGAGCAGTTCTTC.

V is TRBV19 and J is TRBJ2-1; 11 bases agree with TRBD1. Germline V lookup: CDR1 LNHDA, CDR2 SQIVND (reference sequence). V was clipped by 5 bases and J by 6 bases; unmatched bases: 6. The CDR3 covers 15 residues. This CDR3 reads CASSVRDRGGNEQFF. The CDR3 nucleotides are TGTGCCAGTAGTGTAAGGGACAGGGGGGGCAATGAGCAGTTCTTC.

This clone was seen just once. The chain combines TRBV19 with TRBJ2-5; D remains ambiguous. Germline V gene data show CDR1 as LNHDA and CDR2 as SQIVND (reference sequence). The CDR3 length is 12 residues. V gave up 5 bases and J gave up 1 base, with 5 bases separating them. For the CDR3, the DNA is TGTGCCAGTAGTGAGGCCCAAGAGACCCAGTACTTC. This gives the protein CASSEAQETQYF.

The chain is built from TRBV20-1 and TRBJ2-1; no reliable D call. CDR3 length: 15 amino acids. CDR1 DFQATT and CDR2 SNEGSKA come from the germline V gene (reference sequence). The V and J ends lost 3 bases and 2 bases respectively, with 14 bases between them. CDR3 in DNA: TGCAGTGCTAGTCCGGTCCTTGGGCCCTACAATGAGCAGTTCTTC. Translation: CSASPVLGPYNEQFF.

This clone has only one observation. This chain joins TRBV5-6 and TRBJ1-1; no definite D call. V gave up 1 base and J gave up 7 bases, with 8 bases separating them. The V gene's germline CDR1 is SGHDT and CDR2 YYEEEE. This CDR3 has 12 amino acids. The CDR3 sequence: CASSLWADEAFF. In DNA form, the CDR3 reads TGTGCCAGCAGCTTGTGGGCAGATGAAGCTTTCTTT.

V gene TRBV7-9 combines with J gene TRBJ2-7, with 7 bases lining up with TRBD1. The germline gives CDR1 SEHNR, CDR2 FQNEAQ (reference sequence). The trim removed 5 bases at V and 2 bases at J, leaving 9 bases unmatched. This CDR3 is 15 amino acids long. CDR3 in DNA: TGTGCCAGCAGCCTACAGGGGCAACGAGCCTACGAGCAGTACTTC. Its translation is CASSLQGQRAYEQYF.

This clone was seen just once. V gene TRBV18 combines with J gene TRBJ1-1, with no clear D. The V end lost 0 bases, the J end lost 5 bases, and 19 bases lay between the germline ends. The CDR3 covers 17 residues. The germline CDR1 and CDR2 sequences are KGHSH and LQKENI. CDR3 DNA: TGTGCCAGCTCACCACCGGGCGCCGAGGGAGGTTCTACTGAAGCTTTCTTT. As protein: CASSPPGAEGGSTEAFF.

The genes are TRBV28 and TRBJ1-5; 7 bases agree with TRBD1. V shed 6 bases, J shed 6 bases, and the junction held 11 bases outside the gene matches. Germline values: CDR1 MDHEN, CDR2 SYDVKM. The CDR3 totals 15 residues. CDR3 DNA: TGTGCCAGCAGCCCCCTTCGAGGGGGCAGTCAGCCCCAGCATTTT. Protein sequence: CASSPLRGGSQPQHF.

The chain combines TRBV6-5 with TRBJ1-4, with TRBD1 matching 8 bases. V dropped 2 bases and J dropped 4; count of bases not matched to a gene: 3. The CDR3 totals 15 residues. Germline V gives CDR1 MNHEY, CDR2 SVGAGI. CDR3 in amino acids: CASSYTTGDNEKLFF. The CDR3 DNA follows: TGTGCCAGCAGTTACACGACAGGGGATAATGAAAAACTGTTTTTT.

The gene calls are TRBV28 and TRBJ2-1; TRBD1 might be the D (5 bases). Trimming cost V 2 bases and J 4 bases, with 12 bases left between them. CDR1 MDHEN and CDR2 SYDVKM come from the germline V gene. The CDR3 loop spans 15 amino acids. The DNA for the CDR3 is TGTGCCAGCAGTTTAGGCCGGACACCTTACAATGAGCAGTTCTTC. It is translated as CASSLGRTPYNEQFF. Combining the CDR3 with reference TRBV28 and TRBJ2-1 gives the whole variable domain DVKVTQSSRYLVKRTGEKVFLECVQDMDHENMFWYRQDPGLGLRLIYFSYDVKMKEKGDIPEGYSVSREKKERFSLILESASTNQTSMYLCASSLGRTPYNEQFFGPGTRLTVL.

This clone appeared once. The chain combines TRBV9 with TRBJ2-3, with TRBD2 matching 8 bases. The CDR3 sequence is 16 residues long. Per the germline V gene, CDR1 is SGDLS and CDR2 is YYNGEE. With V trimmed by 4 bases and J by 5 bases, 12 bases remained unmatched. CDR3 loop: CASSPQAGAVRDTQYF. CDR3 coding DNA: TGTGCCAGCAGCCCTCAAGCGGGAGCTGTAAGAGATACGCAGTATTTT.

The gene calls are TRBV27 and TRBJ2-1, with D possibly being TRBD2 (6 bases). The CDR3 spans 15 residues. V shed 6 bases and J shed 4 bases, with 16 bases lying between them. CDR1 is MNHEY and CDR2 is SMNVEV in the germline V gene (reference sequence). This CDR3 reads CASSPGVPDYNEQFF. The CDR3 DNA follows: TGTGCCAGCAGCCCGGGGGTTCCGGATTACAATGAGCAGTTCTTC.

V and J are TRBV27 and TRBJ1-1; the match to TRBD1 covers 8 bases. Unmatched junction bases numbered 5, after V lost 6 bases and J lost 2 bases. The CDR3 length is 14 residues. The germline gives CDR1 MNHEY, CDR2 SMNVEV (reference sequence). The CDR3: CASRDRGYNTEAFF. The CDR3 region has the DNA TGTGCCAGCAGAGACAGGGGATACAACACTGAAGCTTTCTTT.

V and J are TRBV7-9 and TRBJ2-1, with 7 bases matching TRBD2. J was trimmed by 7 bases and V by 5 bases; bases with no gene match: 14. Looked up from germline, CDR1 is SEHNR and CDR2 is FQNEAQ (reference sequence). There are 16 residues in the CDR3. CDR3 sequence (DNA): TGTGCCAGCAGCCACCAGGTGGGCGGGAGAGGGAATGAGCAGTTCTTC. As protein: CASSHQVGGRGNEQFF.

The rearrangement joins TRBV5-4 to TRBJ1-5; D remains ambiguous. Germline loops: CDR1 SGHNT, CDR2 YYREEE (reference sequence). This CDR3 region has 15 residues. Between the trimmed V and J ends, which lost 0 bases and 10 bases, there was a span of 17 bases. The chain's CDR3 is CASSLESNTPLPQHF. CDR3 coding DNA: TGTGCCAGCAGCTTGGAGTCCAATACACCGCTCCCCCAGCATTTT.

The J gene is TRBJ1-1, the V gene TRBV5-4; possibly TRBD1 for D (5 bases). The CDR3 extends over 14 amino acids. V shed 3 bases and J shed 1 base, with 10 bases lying between them. Germline CDR1 SGHNT, CDR2 YYREEE (reference sequence). CDR3 sequence: CASSSGGTNTEAFF. The CDR3 nucleotides read TGTGCCAGCAGCTCGGGAGGGACGAACACTGAAGCTTTCTTT.